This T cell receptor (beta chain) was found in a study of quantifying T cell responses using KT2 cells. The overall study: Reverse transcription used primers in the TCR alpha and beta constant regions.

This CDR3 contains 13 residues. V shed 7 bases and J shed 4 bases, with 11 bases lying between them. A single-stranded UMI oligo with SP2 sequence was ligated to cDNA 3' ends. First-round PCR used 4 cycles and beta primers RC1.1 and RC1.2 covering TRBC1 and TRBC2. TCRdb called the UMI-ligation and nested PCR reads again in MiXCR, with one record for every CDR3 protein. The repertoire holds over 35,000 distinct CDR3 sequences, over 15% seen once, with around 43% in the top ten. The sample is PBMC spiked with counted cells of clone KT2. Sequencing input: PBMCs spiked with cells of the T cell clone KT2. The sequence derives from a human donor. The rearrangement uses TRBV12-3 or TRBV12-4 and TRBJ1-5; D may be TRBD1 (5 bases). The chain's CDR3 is CASTRASNQPQHF. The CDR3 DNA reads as TGTGCCAGCACCAGGGCCAGTAATCAGCCCCAGCATTTT.